The present T cell receptor beta chain was sequenced within a study of radiation and T cells in renal cell carcinoma. In the case of this clone: Its target is not known.

The time point here: blood 4 weeks post-SBRT, at nephrectomy. Treatment of the sample: 15 Gy SBRT to primary tumor, nephrectomy 4 weeks later. After SBRT, blood was collected at 2 and 4 weeks, plus baseline. Clear cell pathology was present in this patient's renal cell carcinoma. The CDR3 sequence is 14 residues long. The germline V gene has CDR1 SGHRS and CDR2 YFSETQ. V gave up 4 bases and J gave up 7 bases; unmatched junction bases: 5. Study conclusions and caveats: Top tumor clonotypes rose in blood 2 weeks post-radiation, then contracted.

TCRdb's copy holds only in-frame clones and misses some; the assay was immunoSEQ multiplex PCR. The table has tens of thousands of clones, approximately 82% seen once; the top ten hold about 2.4%. The chain uses TRBV5-1 and TRBJ1-4; 9 nucleotides line up with TRBD1. The source is a woman in her fifties or sixties with renal cell carcinoma. The source was blood, collected from a patient whose treatment included radiotherapy and nephrectomy. CDR3 DNA: TGCGCCAGCAGCACCGGGACAGGGCGTGAAAAACTGTTTTTT. It yields the protein CASSTGTGREKLFF.